Sequencing of this T cell receptor (beta chain) was carried out in a study of T cell responses to AZD1222 COVID-19 vaccine (dated by TCRdb to about 2021). Context from the whole study: TCR sequencing covered roughly 230 trial participants: 200 to 210 given two doses of AZD1222 and about 26 given two doses of MenACWY control vaccine. Trial participants were enrolled by age into 18-55, 56-69 and 70-plus year subgroups, with around 150, 28 and 57 TCR-sequenced participants respectively. Paper-wide results and their limitations: CD4 TCRs associated with the vaccine covered the entire spike protein, and the dominant responses were in regions 160-218 and 743-854. Spike-specific TCR breadth and depth rose significantly after two AZD1222 doses compared with day 0 and with MenACWY recipients. Nearly half of unique spike-specific TCRs reportedly recognized epitopes outside regions mutated in the B.1.351 and B.1.1.7 variants. Participants were mostly white British, with more females than males. The authors suggested clonal diversity may have been underestimated. The 56-69-year group was small, and its depth increase did not reach significance, likely because of low power. Only 5 to 7 AZD1222 recipients were SARS-CoV-2 seropositive at baseline, limiting conclusions about previously exposed vaccinees. No day 14 peak-response samples were available, so repertoires were characterized only after the peak T cell response.

As to this clone: The antigen this receptor binds is unknown. Qualities for individual bases were not recorded, and no much larger clone is one base off.

The CDR3 regions of human TCRbeta chains were subjected to immunosequencing. In the original analysis: Repertoire TCRs were matched against a reference library of SARS-CoV-2-specific TCRs generated with the MIRA antigen-specificity platform. Breadth was defined as the fraction of unique TCRs that were SARS-CoV-2-associated. Depth was defined as the fraction of total T cells that were SARS-CoV-2-associated. Each spike-specific TCR was assigned to its reactive spike region and to a CD4 or CD8 class using the MIRA data. Log10-transformed breadth and depth values were compared by one-way ANOVA with Sidak's multiple comparisons tests. TCRdb re-hosts the immuneACCESS table, in-frame sequences only. Its copies lack some clones; in the studies checked, an unresolved V gene accounts for under half of them, and the cause for the rest is not known. The V and J calls and clone size were taken over from that table, and D and trimming were inferred from the DNA. The sample includes about 160,000 clones, with 92% observed a single time. Around 4.5% of the sample goes to the ten largest clones.

Counted from cysteine to phenylalanine, this CDR3 has 15 amino acids. Just the 45-base CDR3 DNA is kept, in frame starting at base 1. The trim is 5 bases for V and 2 bases for J, with a gap of 16 bases between the germline ends. CDR1 PRHDT and CDR2 FYEKMQ are derived from the germline V gene (reference sequence). This sample's time point label indicates: baseline before first vaccination. Sample treatment or condition, as interpreted from the label and publication: meningococcal conjugate vaccine given as trial control. Samples from vaccinated people were obtained from the UK trials COV001 and COV002, which included a single-blind randomized controlled phase 2/3 trial of AZD1222 (ChAdOx1 nCoV-19) in healthy adults. For TCRbeta chain sequencing, PBMC samples from trial participants were taken at day 0 and at day 28 after the second dose.

The clonotype originates from an adult in good health. Sequenced here: peripheral blood, sampled on day 0 of MenACWY control vaccination. The chain couples TRBV13 to TRBJ2-7; perhaps TRBD2 is the D gene, with 6 bases matching. The CDR3 reads as follows: CASSHRTLAAYEQYF. The sequenced DNA: TGTGCCAGCAGCCACAGAACACTAGCAGCCTACGAGCAGTACTTC.